Listed here are 21 T cell receptor beta chains from one sample, sequenced in a study of lung T cells in sarcoidosis with Löfgren's syndrome. TCRdb processed the reads anew with MiXCR; each CDR3 protein has one entry. The repertoire holds about 63,000 distinct CDR3 sequences, with about 20% as singletons. The sequencing input was CD4+ T cells from PBMCs. These receptors came from a human donor with sarcoidosis (Löfgren's syndrome or another form), or a control subject (not recorded which).

This clonotype was seen many times. The genes are TRBV18 and TRBJ2-5, with D perhaps TRBD2 (6 bases). The germline gives CDR1 KGHSH, CDR2 LQKENI. The CDR3 length is 13 residues. Between the trimmed V and J ends, which lost 3 bases and 3 bases, there was a span of 8 bases. CDR3 DNA: TGTGCCAGCTCACCGGGACTGGAAGAGACCCAGTACTTC. It is translated as CASSPGLEETQYF.

This clonotype was observed at least ten times. This rearrangement joins TRBV6-1 to TRBJ2-7; 8 bases fit TRBD2. The CDR3 runs to 15 residues. Germline V CDR1 and CDR2: MNHNS, SASEGT. V shed 6 bases, J shed 6 bases, and the junction held 13 bases outside the gene matches. The CDR3 spells CASSGRTSQRVEQYV. CDR3 DNA sequence: TGTGCCAGCAGCGGCCGGACTAGCCAGAGAGTCGAGCAGTACGTC.

This clonotype was counted ten times or more. At one end, the junction sequence differs from germline, possibly due to a read error. The chain carries TRBV2 and TRBJ1-5; D remains unclear. CDR1 and CDR2 from the germline V gene are SNHLY and FYNNEI. The CDR3 contains 14 residues. The CDR3 region is CASREDENNQPQHF. The CDR3 DNA reads as TGTGCCAGCAGAGAAGACGAGAACAATCAGCCCCAGCATTTT.

This clonotype was counted at least ten times. The chain is built from TRBV4-1 and TRBJ1-2, with D possibly matching TRBD1 (5 bases). This CDR3 has 15 amino acids. CDR1 is MGHRA, CDR2 YSYEKL, per germline. The V end was cut by 1 base, the J end by 0 bases, with 9 bases between. The CDR3 DNA is TGCGCCAGCAGCCAAGGTGACAGAGCTAACTATGGCTACACCTTC. It encodes CASSQGDRANYGYTF.

A note on this clonotype: A much bigger clone sits one base away, suggesting this may be a read error. The chain links TRBV20-1 to TRBJ2-2; 12 positions match TRBD2. Germline V CDR1 and CDR2: DFQATT, SNEGSKA (reference sequence). The CDR3 is 17 residues long. V shed 0 bases, J shed 9 bases, and the junction held 11 bases outside the gene matches. Written as DNA, the CDR3 is TGCAGTGCTAGAGATTTGGGGACTAGCGGGTCACCCTGGGAGCTGTTTTTT. Residues: CSARDLGTSGSPWELFF.

In the case of this clonotype: Germline and junction disagree at one end, which may indicate a read error. V usage is TRBV7-2 and J usage is TRBJ2-5; possibly TRBD1 or TRBD2 for D (5 bases each). The CDR3 totals 15 residues. Looked up from germline, CDR1 is SGHTA and CDR2 is FQGNSA. CDR3 in DNA: TGTCCCAGCAGCTTAGGGGCGGGTTTCCGGGAGACCCAGTACTTC. This encodes CPSSLGAGFRETQYF.

This clonotype was detected only once. A junction boundary mismatches the germline segment, possibly from a read error. The chain is built from TRBV12-3 or TRBV12-4 and TRBJ2-1; TRBD2 agrees at 11 bases. This CDR3 has 17 amino acids. The chain's CDR3 is CASSSLAGGPGYNGQFF. In nucleotides, the CDR3 is TGTGCCAGCAGTAGCCTAGCGGGAGGACCGGGCTACAATGGGCAGTTCTTC.

The chain recombines TRBV6-1 with TRBJ2-3; 7 bases are a match to TRBD1. Germline-derived CDR1 and CDR2 are MNHNS and SASEGT. V trimming: 6 bases; J trimming: 6 bases; junction bases outside the gene matches: 15. This CDR3 has 16 residues. The DNA of the CDR3 is TGTGCCAGCAGATCCATGGGGACAGAGTACACGGATACGCAGTATTTT. Its translation is CASRSMGTEYTDTQYF.

This clonotype was picked up many times. This chain joins TRBV4-2 and TRBJ2-5; D tentatively reads TRBD1 or TRBD2 (5 bases each). Looked up from germline, CDR1 is LGHNA and CDR2 is YNFKEQ. This CDR3 contains 16 residues. Trimming shortened V by 0 bases and J by 3 bases, and 14 bases separated the two germline ends. CDR3 bases: TGTGCCAGCAGCCAAGATCCCCGGGGACGCAAAGAGACCCAGTACTTC. Translating it yields CASSQDPRGRKETQYF.

The rearrangement joins TRBV10-3 to TRBJ2-2; 7 bases line up with TRBD1. Trimming removed 4 bases from V and 1 base from J; junction bases left unmatched: 3. Germline assignment: CDR1 ENHRY and CDR2 SYGVKD. This CDR3 has 15 residues. The CDR3 sequence is CAISGWTGNTGELFF. CDR3 DNA: TGTGCCATCAGTGGATGGACAGGGAACACCGGGGAGCTGTTTTTT.

This clonotype was counted at least ten times. The gene calls are TRBV10-1 and TRBJ1-6; D not certain. Between the trimmed V and J ends, which lost 6 bases and 1 base, there was a span of 7 bases. Germline values: CDR1 WNHNN, CDR2 SYGVQD (reference sequence). CDR3 length: 14 residues. CDR3 in amino acids: CASREGSYNSPLHF. The CDR3 coding sequence is TGCGCCAGCAGGGAGGGATCCTATAATTCACCCCTCCACTTT.

This clonotype was recorded many times. The V gene is TRBV6-1, the J gene TRBJ1-1; D gene uncertain. The CDR3 runs to 12 residues. V was pared by 9 bases and J by 0 bases, with 8 bases between. Germline CDR1 is MNHNS and CDR2 is SASEGT. CDR3 protein: CASGILNTEAFF. CDR3 bases: TGTGCCAGTGGAATATTGAACACTGAAGCTTTCTTT.

This clonotype was counted at least ten times. The V and J genes are TRBV20-1 and TRBJ1-5, with a tentative D call TRBD1 (6 bases). Trimming removed 4 bases from V and 4 bases from J, with 14 bases in between. The CDR3 consists of 14 residues. Per germline, CDR1 DFQATT and CDR2 SNEGSKA (reference sequence). CDR3 in amino acids: CSANIQGGNQPQHF. CDR3 DNA sequence: TGCAGTGCTAATATACAGGGAGGGAATCAGCCCCAGCATTTT.

This clonotype was detected only a few times. V usage is TRBV4-1 and J usage is TRBJ2-3; D possibly uses TRBD1 or TRBD2 (5 bases each). The CDR3 sequence is 17 residues long. Looked up from germline, CDR1 is MGHRA and CDR2 is YSYEKL. The V and J ends lost 2 bases and 0 bases respectively, with 15 bases between them. DNA for the CDR3: TGCGCCAGCAGCCAACCGGGACGTCTCCCTAGCACAGATACGCAGTATTTT. Residues: CASSQPGRLPSTDTQYF.

This chain uses TRBV19 with TRBJ2-3; D possibly uses TRBD1 or TRBD2 (5 bases each). Germline V lookup: CDR1 LNHDA, CDR2 SQIVND (reference sequence). The CDR3 extends over 15 amino acids. The CDR3 nucleotides read TGTGCTGTCTCACAGGATGGACTGCACACAGATACGCAGTATTTT. Protein sequence: CAVSQDGLHTDTQYF.

V usage is TRBV25-1 and J usage is TRBJ1-1; D not certain. The germline gives CDR1 MGHDK, CDR2 SYGVNS. The CDR3 loop spans 16 amino acids. Between the trimmed V and J ends, which lost 4 bases and 1 base, there was a span of 16 bases. CDR3 sequence (DNA): TGTGCCAGCAGTGGCTTTTTCGGGCTAAGGAACACTGAAGCTTTCTTT. Translation: CASSGFFGLRNTEAFF.

The table lists this clonotype with many counts. The chain has TRBV18 and TRBJ2-5; no clear D. Germline V CDR1 and CDR2: KGHSH, LQKENI. The V end lost 0 bases, the J end lost 5 bases, and 4 bases lay between the germline ends. CDR3 length: 12 amino acids. The CDR3 region has the DNA TGTGCCAGCTCACCACCGATGGAGACCCAGTACTTC. Protein sequence: CASSPPMETQYF.

In its sample, this clonotype was seen many times. This sequence joins TRBV18 and TRBJ2-1, with 7 bases aligning to TRBD1. Germline V gene data show CDR1 as KGHSH and CDR2 as LQKENI. This CDR3 spans 11 amino acids. Unmatched junction bases numbered 4, after V lost 6 bases and J lost 11 bases. CDR3 residues: CASSTGFQQFF. The CDR3 coding sequence is TGTGCCAGCTCGACAGGGTTCCAGCAGTTCTTC. The full variable domain, its missing parts supplied by reference TRBV18 and TRBJ2-1, is NAGVMQNPRHLVRRRGQEARLRCSPMKGHSHVYWYRQLPEEGLKFMVYLQKENIIDESGMPKERFSAEFPKEGPSILRIQQVVRGDSAAYFCASSTGFQQFFGPGTRLTVL.

This clonotype has more than one count but fewer than ten. Mismatch with germline at one junction end may stem from a read error. The chain employs TRBV7-7 and TRBJ2-5; D may correspond to TRBD1 or TRBD2 (5 bases each). CDR1 and CDR2 from the germline V gene are SSHAT and FNYEAQ (reference sequence). The CDR3 has 14 residues. CDR3 DNA: TGTGCTAGCAGCTTAGGTGGTGGGGGAGAGACCCAGTACTTC. Protein sequence: CASSLGGGGETQYF.

The V gene is TRBV7-2, the J gene TRBJ2-4, with 8 nucleotides matching TRBD1. This CDR3 has 13 amino acids. J lost 7 bases, V lost 1 base, and 0 bases had no gene match. Per the germline V gene, CDR1 is SGHTA and CDR2 is FQGNSA. CDR3 sequence: CASSLGTGNIQYF. CDR3 sequence (DNA): TGTGCCAGCAGCTTAGGGACAGGGAACATTCAGTACTTC.

This clonotype turned up a few times. V is TRBV5-1 and J is TRBJ2-1, with D perhaps being TRBD1 or TRBD2 (5 bases each). With 2 bases removed from V and 5 bases from J, the gap between germline ends came to 14 bases. Germline V lookup: CDR1 SGHRS, CDR2 YFSETQ. The CDR3 has 15 amino acids. CDR3 in DNA: TGCGCCAGCAGCTTACTAGAAAGGGGCGACAATGAGCAGTTCTTC. Translated, it gives CASSLLERGDNEQFF.